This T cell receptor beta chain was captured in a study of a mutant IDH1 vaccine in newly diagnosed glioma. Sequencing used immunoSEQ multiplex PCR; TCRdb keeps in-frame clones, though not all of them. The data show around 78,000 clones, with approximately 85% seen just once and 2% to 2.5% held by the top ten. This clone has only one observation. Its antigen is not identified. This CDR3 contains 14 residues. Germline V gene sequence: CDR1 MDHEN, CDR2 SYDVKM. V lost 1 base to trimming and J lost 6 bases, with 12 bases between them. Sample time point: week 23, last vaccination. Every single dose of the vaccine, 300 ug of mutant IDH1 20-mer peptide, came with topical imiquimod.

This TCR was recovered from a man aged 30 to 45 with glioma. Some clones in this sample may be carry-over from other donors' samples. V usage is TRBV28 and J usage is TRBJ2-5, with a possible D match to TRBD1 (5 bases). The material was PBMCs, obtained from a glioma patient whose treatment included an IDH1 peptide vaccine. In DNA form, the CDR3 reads TGTGCCAGCAGTTTATCGGGCAGGGTGCAGACCCAGTACTTC. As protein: CASSLSGRVQTQYF.